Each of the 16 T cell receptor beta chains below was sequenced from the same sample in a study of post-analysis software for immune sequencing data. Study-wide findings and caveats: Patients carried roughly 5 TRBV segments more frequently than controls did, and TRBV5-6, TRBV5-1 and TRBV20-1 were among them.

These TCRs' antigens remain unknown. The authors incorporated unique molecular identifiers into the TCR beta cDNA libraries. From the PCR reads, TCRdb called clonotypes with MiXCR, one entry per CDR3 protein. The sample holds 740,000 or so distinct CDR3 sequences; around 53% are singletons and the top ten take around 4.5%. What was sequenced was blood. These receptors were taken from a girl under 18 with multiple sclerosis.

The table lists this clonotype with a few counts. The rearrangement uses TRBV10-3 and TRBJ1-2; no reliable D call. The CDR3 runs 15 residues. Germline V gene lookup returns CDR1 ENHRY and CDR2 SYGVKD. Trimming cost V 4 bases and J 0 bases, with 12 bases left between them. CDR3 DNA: TGTGCCATCAGTGGACCTCTAGGAGCTAACTATGGCTACACCTTC. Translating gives CAISGPLGANYGYTF.

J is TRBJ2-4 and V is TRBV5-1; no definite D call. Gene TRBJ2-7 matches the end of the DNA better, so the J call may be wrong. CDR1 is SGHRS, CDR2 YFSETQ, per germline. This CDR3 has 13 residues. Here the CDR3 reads CASSLAGCSEQYF. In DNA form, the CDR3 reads TGCGCCAGCAGCTTGGCCGGTTGTAGCGAGCAGTACTTC.

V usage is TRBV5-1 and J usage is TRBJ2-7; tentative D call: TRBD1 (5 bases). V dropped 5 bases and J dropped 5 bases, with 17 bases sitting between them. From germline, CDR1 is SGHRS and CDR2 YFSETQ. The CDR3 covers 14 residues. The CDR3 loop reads CASRVRQGHNEQYF. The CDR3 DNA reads TGCGCCAGCAGGGTCCGTCAGGGCCACAACGAGCAGTACTTC.

CDR3 DNA: TGCGCCAGCAGCCCACCGGGACAGGGGATTGCTGAAGCTTTCTTT. It yields the protein CASSPPGQGIAEAFF. The rearrangement joins TRBV5-1 to TRBJ1-1, with 10 bases matching TRBD1. This CDR3 is 15 amino acids long. Trimming at V came to 4 bases and at J to 6 bases, leaving 9 bases not matched to a gene. Germline lookup yields CDR1 SGHRS and CDR2 YFSETQ.

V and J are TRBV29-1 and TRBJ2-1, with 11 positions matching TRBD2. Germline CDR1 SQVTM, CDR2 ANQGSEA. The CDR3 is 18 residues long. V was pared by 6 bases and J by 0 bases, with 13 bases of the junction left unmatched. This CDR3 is CSVSGTSGGLNSYNEQFF. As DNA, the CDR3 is TGCAGCGTATCGGGAACTAGCGGGGGCCTGAACTCCTACAATGAGCAGTTCTTC.

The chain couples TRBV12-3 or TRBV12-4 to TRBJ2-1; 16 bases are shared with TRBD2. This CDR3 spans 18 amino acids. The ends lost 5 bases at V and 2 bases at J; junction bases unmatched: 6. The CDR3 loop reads CASSKGLAGGQTYNEQFF. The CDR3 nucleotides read TGTGCCAGCAGTAAGGGACTAGCGGGGGGGCAAACCTACAATGAGCAGTTCTTC.

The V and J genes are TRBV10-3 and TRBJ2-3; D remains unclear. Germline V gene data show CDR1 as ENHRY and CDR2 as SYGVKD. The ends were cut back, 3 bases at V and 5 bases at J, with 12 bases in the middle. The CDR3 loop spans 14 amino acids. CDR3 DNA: TGTGCCATCAGTGATGGTAGGAAGGGAGATACGCAGTATTTT. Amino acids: CAISDGRKGDTQYF.

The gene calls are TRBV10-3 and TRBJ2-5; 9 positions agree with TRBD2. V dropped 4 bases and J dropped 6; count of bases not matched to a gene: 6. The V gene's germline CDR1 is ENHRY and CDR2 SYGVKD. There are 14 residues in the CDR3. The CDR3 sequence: CAISGGLATQTQYF. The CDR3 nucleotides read TGTGCCATCAGTGGGGGACTAGCAACGCAGACCCAGTACTTC.

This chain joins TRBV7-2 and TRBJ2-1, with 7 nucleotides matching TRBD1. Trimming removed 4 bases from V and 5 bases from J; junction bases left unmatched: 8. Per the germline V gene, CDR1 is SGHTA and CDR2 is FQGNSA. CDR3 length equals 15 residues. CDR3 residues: CASSSRTGLNNEQFF. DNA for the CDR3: TGTGCCAGCAGCTCTCGGACAGGTTTGAACAATGAGCAGTTCTTC.

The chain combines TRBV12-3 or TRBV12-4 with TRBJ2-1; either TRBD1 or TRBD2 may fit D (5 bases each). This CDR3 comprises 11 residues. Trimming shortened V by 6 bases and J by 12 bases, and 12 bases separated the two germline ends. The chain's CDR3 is CASSRPGRQFF. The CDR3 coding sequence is TGTGCCAGCAGCCGACCGGGACGGCAGTTCTTC.

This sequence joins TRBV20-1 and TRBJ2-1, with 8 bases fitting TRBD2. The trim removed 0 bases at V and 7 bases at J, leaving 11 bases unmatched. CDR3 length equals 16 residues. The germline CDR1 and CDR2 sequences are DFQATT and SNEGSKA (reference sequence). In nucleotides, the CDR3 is TGCAGTGCTAGAGAATTCGAGAGCGGGAGCAATAATGAGCAGTTCTTC. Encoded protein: CSAREFESGSNNEQFF.

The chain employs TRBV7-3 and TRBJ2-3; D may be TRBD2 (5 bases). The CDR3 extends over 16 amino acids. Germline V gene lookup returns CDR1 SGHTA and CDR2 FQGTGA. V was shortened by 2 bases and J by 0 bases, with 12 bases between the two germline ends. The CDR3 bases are TGTGCCAGCAGCTTAGGTGCAGCGGCCAGCACAGATACGCAGTATTTT. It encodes CASSLGAAASTDTQYF.

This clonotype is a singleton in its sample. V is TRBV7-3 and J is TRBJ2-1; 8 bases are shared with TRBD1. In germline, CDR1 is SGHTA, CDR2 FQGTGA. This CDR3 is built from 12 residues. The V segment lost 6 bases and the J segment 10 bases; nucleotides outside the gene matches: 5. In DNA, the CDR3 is TGTGCCAGCAGTGAAAACAGGGGGGAGCAGTTCTTC. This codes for CASSENRGEQFF.

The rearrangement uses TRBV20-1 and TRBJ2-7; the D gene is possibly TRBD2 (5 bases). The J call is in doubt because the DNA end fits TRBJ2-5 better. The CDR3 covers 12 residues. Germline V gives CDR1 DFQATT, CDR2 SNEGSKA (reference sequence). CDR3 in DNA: TGCAGTGCCCGTCTAGCCCAGCAGACCCAGTACTTC. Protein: CSARLAQQTQYF.

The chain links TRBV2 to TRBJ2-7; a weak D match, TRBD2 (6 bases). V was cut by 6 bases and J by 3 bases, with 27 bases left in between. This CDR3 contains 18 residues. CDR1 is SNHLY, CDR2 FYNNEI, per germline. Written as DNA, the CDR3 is TGTGCCAGCAGGTGGGACTTCAGTACACCGAATTACTACTACGAGCAGTACTTC. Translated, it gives CASRWDFSTPNYYYEQYF. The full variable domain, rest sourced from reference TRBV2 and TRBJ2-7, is EPEVTQTPSHQVTQMGQEVILRCVPISNHLYFYWYRQILGQKVEFLVSFYNNEISEKSEIFDDQFSVERPDGSNFTLKIRSTKLEDSAMYFCASRWDFSTPNYYYEQYFGPGTRLTVT.

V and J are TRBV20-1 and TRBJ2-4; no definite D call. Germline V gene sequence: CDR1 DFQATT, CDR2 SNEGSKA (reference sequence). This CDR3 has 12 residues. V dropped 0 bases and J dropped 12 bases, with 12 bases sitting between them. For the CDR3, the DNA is TGCAGTGCTAGAGATTTACAGCTTAATCAGTACTTC. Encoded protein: CSARDLQLNQYF.